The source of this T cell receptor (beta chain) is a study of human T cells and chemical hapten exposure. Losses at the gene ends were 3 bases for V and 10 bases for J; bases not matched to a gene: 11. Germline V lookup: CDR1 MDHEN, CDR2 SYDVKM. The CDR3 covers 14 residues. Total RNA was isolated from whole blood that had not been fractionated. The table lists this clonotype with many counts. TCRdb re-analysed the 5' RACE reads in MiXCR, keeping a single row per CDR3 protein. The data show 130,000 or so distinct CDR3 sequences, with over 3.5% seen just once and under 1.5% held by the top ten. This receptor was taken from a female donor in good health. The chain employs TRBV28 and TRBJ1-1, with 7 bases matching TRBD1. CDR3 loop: CASSFGFVQGGAFF. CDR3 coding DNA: TGTGCCAGCAGTTTCGGGTTTGTCCAGGGGGGAGCTTTCTTT.